This section outlines one TCR beta chain sequence together with its context. Method: immunoSEQ multiplex PCR; TCRdb's copy keeps in-frame clones and lacks some. The table has over 90,000 clones, more than 70% seen once. Trimming removed 0 bases from V and 5 bases from J, with 13 bases in between. The CDR3 length is 15 residues. Looked up from germline, CDR1 is SGHRS and CDR2 is YFSETQ. The data were obtained in a study of glioma-infiltrating T cells after dendritic cell vaccination. In the study overall: Dendritic cell vaccination trial patients had either newly diagnosed or recurrent glioblastoma.

The time point denotes: after dendritic cell vaccination, including at tumor progression/relapse. The sequence came from a human donor with glioblastoma. The material sequenced was blood, taken after dendritic cell vaccination. The J gene is TRBJ2-3, the V gene TRBV5-1; TRBD2 is a possible D gene (6 bases). Written as DNA, the CDR3 is TGCGCCAGCAGCTTGGCCCAGGGCGGGATAGATACGCAGTATTTT. This codes for CASSLAQGGIDTQYF.